What follows describes a single T cell receptor beta chain. The data stem from a study of blood T cell repertoires in COVID-19. The wider study: There were acute and convalescent COVID-19 samples, and they came from the United States, Italy and Spain. From T cells, B-cell-depleted T cells, or PBMCs came the material, which was cDNA or gDNA.

With 5 bases clipped from V and 5 bases from J, the junction kept 7 bases outside the gene matches. Germline loops: CDR1 SGHNT, CDR2 YYREEE (reference sequence). This CDR3 contains 15 residues. Per the original data handling: Estimated nucleated cell counts came from reference gene primer amplification. Libraries were prepared by immunoSEQ multiplex PCR; TCRdb keeps only in-frame clonotypes and omits some of them. The V and J calls and the clone size are those of that table, but D and trimming were determined from the DNA. This sample has roughly 100,000 clones, with over 75% found just once. The sequenced material came from peripheral blood. The TCR sequence derives from a human donor in a cohort sampled during active or convalescent COVID-19. The chain is built from TRBV5-4 and TRBJ2-2; 9 positions match TRBD1. CDR3 nucleotides: TGTGCCAGCAGGACCGGGACAGGGACTACCGGGGAGCTGTTTTTT. Its translation is CASRTGTGTTGELFF.